This T cell receptor beta chain was sequenced during a study of spatial heterogeneity in lung cancer. Study context: Each time, sequencing found more beta-chain sequences than alpha-chain sequences. A unique TCR and UMI combination showed up more than ten times in raw reads, on average. Points from the study as a whole: The number of expanded tumor alpha and beta chains correlated with mutation number.

The germline V gene encodes CDR1 MNHEY and CDR2 SVGAGI. V lost 5 bases, J lost 4 bases, and 4 bases stayed unmatched. CDR3 size: 13 residues. TCRdb independently ran MiXCR on the 5' RACE reads; one entry per CDR3 protein. The sample shows about 27,000 distinct CDR3 sequences, about 7% of them seen only once. The time point was: sample taken at primary tumor resection. The donors comprised about 70 untreated early-stage non-small cell lung cancer patients. No cell sorting; template was whole RNA from tumor, lung tissue or PBMC. On this clonotype itself: Antigen: not known.

The chain carries TRBV6-5 and TRBJ1-2, with TRBD1 identical over 7 bases. The clonotype originates from a male donor with early-stage non-small cell lung cancer. The starting material was lung tumor tissue, obtained at surgery. CDR3 sequence (DNA): TGTGCCAGCAGTCGCGACAGGGCCTATGGCTACACCTTC. It specifies CASSRDRAYGYTF.